The clone carrying this T cell receptor (beta chain) was recorded only once. TCRdb's table, derived via immunoSEQ multiplex PCR, lists solely in-frame clones and lacks some. The sample has about 200,000 clones, roughly four fifths seen once. These data belong to a study of blood T cell repertoires in COVID-19. The CDR3 has 19 residues. This rearrangement joins TRBV21-1 to TRBJ2-5; TRBD2 is taken as the D call from the table, unchecked against the DNA. TRBV21-1 counts as a pseudogene. The receptor was derived from a man aged 35 to 55 who had recovered from COVID-19. Sequencing was done on a sample of PBMCs or T cells enriched from blood (not recorded which). The CDR3 spells CASSNAKTRDSQSKETQYF. CDR3 DNA: TGTGCCAGCAGCAACGCTAAGACCCGGGACTCTCAAAGCAAAGAGACCCAGTACTTC.